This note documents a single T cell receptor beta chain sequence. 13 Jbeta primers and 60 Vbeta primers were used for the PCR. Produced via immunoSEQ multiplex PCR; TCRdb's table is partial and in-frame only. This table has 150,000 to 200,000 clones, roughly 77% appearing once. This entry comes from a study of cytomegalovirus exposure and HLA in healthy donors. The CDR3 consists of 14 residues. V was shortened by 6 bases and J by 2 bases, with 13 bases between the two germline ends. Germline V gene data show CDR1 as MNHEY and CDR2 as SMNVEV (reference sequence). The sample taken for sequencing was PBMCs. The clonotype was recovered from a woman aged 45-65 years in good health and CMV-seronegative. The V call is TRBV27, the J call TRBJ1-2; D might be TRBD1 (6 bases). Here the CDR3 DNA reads TGTGCCAGCAGGGACAGCGGGGCCAACTATGGCTACACCTTC. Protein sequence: CASRDSGANYGYTF.